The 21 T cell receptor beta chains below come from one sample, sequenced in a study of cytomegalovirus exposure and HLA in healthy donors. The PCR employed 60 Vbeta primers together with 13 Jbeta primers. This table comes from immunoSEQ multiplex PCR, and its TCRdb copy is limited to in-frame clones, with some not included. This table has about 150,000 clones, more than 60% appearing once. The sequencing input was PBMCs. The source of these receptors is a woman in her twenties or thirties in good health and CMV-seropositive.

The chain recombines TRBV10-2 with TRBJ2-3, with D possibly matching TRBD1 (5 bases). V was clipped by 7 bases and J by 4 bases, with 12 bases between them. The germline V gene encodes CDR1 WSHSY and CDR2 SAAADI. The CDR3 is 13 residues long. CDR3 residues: CASTHRNPDTQYF. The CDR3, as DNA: TGCGCCAGCACGCACAGGAACCCAGATACGCAGTATTTT.

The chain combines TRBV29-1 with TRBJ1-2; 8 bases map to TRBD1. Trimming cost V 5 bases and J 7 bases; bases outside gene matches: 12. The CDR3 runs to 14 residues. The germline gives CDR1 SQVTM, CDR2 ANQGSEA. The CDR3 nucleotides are TGCAGCGTTTCGGACAGGGTGTCAGATGGTGGCTACACCTTC. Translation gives CSVSDRVSDGGYTF. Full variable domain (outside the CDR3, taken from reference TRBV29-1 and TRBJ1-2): SAVISQKPSRDICQRGTSLTIQCQVDSQVTMMFWYRQQPGQSLTLIATANQGSEATYESGFVIDKFPISRPNLTFSTLTVSNMSPEDSSIYLCSVSDRVSDGGYTFGSGTRLTVV.

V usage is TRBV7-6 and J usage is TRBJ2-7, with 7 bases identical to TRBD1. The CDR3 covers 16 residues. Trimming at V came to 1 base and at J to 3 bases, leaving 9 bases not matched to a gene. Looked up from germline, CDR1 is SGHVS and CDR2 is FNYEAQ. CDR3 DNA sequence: TGTGCCAGCAGCTTAGATCGGCAGGGGGTAGGCTACGAGCAGTACTTC. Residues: CASSLDRQGVGYEQYF.

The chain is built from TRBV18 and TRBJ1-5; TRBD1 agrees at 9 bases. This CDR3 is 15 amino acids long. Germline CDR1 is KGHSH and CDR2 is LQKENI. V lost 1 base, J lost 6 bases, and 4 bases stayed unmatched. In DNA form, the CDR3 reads TGTGCCAGCTCACCACAAAGGACAGGGGTTCAGCCCCAGCATTTT. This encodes CASSPQRTGVQPQHF.

Here the CDR3 reads CASGYSGNTIYF. For the CDR3, the DNA is TGTGCTAGTGGCTACTCTGGAAACACCATATATTTT. The V call is TRBV12-5, the J call TRBJ1-3; no clear D. The CDR3 sequence is 12 residues long. Germline lookup yields CDR1 LGHNT and CDR2 FRNRAP. V lost 6 bases and J 0 bases, leaving 3 bases between the germline ends.

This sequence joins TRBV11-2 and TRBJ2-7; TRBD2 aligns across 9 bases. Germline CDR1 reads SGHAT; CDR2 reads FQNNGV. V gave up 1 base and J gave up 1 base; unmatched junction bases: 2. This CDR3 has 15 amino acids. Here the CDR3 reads CASSLVLAGSYEQYF. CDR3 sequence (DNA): TGTGCCAGCAGCTTAGTTCTAGCGGGGTCCTACGAGCAGTACTTC.

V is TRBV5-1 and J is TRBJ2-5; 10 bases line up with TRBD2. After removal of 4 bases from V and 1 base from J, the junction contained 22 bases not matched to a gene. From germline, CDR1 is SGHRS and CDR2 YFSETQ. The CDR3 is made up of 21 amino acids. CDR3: CASSRGLGLAGADPFQETQYF. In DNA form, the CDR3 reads TGCGCCAGCAGCCGGGGTCTGGGGCTAGCGGGAGCGGACCCCTTCCAAGAGACCCAGTACTTC.

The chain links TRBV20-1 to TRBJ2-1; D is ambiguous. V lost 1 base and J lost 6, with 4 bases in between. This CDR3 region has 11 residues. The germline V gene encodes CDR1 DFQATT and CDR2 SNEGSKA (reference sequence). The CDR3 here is CSARGANEQFF. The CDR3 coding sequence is TGCAGTGCTAGAGGAGCCAATGAGCAGTTCTTC.

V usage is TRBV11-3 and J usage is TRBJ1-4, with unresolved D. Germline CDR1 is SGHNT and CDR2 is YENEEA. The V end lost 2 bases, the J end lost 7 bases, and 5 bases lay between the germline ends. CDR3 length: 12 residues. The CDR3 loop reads CASSLNSEKLFF. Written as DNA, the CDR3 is TGTGCCAGCAGCTTAAATAGTGAAAAACTGTTTTTT.

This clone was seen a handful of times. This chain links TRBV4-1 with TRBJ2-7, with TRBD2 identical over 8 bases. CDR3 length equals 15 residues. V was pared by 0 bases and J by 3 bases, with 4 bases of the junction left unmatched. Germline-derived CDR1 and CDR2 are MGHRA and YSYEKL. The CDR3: CASSQDGGGYYEQYF. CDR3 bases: TGCGCCAGCAGCCAAGACGGCGGGGGGTACTACGAGCAGTACTTC.

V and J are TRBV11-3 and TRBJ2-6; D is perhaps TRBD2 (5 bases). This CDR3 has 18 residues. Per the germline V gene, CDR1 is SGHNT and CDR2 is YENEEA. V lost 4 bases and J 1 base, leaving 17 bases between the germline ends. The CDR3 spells CASSSPGTRTSGANVLTF. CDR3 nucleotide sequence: TGTGCCAGCAGCTCCCCGGGAACTCGAACGTCTGGGGCCAACGTCCTGACTTTC.

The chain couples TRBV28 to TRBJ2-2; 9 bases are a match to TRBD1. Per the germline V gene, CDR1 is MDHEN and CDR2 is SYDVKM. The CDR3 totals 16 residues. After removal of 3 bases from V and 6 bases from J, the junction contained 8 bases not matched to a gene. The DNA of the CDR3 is TGTGCCAGCAGTTTTCGGACAGGGGTGAATCCCGGGGAGCTGTTTTTT. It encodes CASSFRTGVNPGELFF.

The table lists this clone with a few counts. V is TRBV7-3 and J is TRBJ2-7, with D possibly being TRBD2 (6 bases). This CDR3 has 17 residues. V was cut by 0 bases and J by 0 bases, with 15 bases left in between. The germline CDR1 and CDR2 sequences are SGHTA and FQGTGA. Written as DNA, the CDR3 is TGTGCCAGCAGCTTAACGGTCGGCGGGACCTTCTCCTACGAGCAGTACTTC. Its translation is CASSLTVGGTFSYEQYF.

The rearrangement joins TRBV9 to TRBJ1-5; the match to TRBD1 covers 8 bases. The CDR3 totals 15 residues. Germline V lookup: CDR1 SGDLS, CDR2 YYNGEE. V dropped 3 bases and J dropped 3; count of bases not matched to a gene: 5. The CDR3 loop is CASSGGQESNQPQHF. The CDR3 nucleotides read TGTGCCAGCAGCGGGGGACAGGAGTCCAATCAGCCCCAGCATTTT. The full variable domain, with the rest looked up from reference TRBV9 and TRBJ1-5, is DSGVTQTPKHLITATGQRVTLRCSPRSGDLSVYWYQQSLDQGLQFLIQYYNGEERAKGNILERFSAQQFPDLHSELNLSSLELGDSALYFCASSGGQESNQPQHFGDGTRLSIL.

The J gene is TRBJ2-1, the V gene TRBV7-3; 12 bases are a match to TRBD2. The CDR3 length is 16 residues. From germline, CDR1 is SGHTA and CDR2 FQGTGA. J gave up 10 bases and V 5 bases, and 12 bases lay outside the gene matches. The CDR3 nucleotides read TGTGCCAGCAGCACCCAACCCCTAGCGGGAGGGGGCGAGCAGTTCTTC. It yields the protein CASSTQPLAGGGEQFF.

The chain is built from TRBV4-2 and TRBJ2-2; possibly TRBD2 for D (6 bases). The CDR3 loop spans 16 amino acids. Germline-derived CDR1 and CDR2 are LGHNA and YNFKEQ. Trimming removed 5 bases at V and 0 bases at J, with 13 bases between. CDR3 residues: CASSGTGETNTGELFF. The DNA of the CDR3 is TGTGCCAGCAGCGGCACGGGGGAAACGAACACCGGGGAGCTGTTTTTT.

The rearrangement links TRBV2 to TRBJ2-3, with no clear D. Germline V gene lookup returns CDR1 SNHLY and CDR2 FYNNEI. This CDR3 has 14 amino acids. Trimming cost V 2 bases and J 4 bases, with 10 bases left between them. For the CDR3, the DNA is TGTGCCAGCAGTGAACTGCGCCCACCAGATACGCAGTATTTT. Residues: CASSELRPPDTQYF.

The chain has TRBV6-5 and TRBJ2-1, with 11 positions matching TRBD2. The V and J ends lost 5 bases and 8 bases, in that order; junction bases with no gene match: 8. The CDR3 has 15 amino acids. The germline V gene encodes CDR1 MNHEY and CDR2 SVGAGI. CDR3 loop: CASSPIAGGLDEQFF. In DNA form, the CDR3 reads TGTGCCAGCAGTCCCATAGCGGGAGGGCTGGATGAGCAGTTCTTC.

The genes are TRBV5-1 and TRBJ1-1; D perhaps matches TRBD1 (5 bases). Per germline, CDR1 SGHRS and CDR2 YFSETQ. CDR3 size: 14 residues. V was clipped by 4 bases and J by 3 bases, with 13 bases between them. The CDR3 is CASSRGIMDTEAFF. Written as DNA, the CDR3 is TGCGCCAGCAGCCGGGGGATTATGGACACTGAAGCTTTCTTT.

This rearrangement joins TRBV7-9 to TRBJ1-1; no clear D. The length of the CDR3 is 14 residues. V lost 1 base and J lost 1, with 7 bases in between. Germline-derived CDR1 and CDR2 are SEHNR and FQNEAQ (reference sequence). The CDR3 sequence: CASSLERRNTEAFF. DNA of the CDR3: TGTGCCAGCAGCTTAGAACGCAGGAACACTGAAGCTTTCTTT.

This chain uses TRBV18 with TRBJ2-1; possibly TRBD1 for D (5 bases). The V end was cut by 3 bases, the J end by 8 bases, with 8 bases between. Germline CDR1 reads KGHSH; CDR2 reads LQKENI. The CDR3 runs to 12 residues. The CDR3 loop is CASSPQGDEQFF. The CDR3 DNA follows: TGTGCCAGCTCACCCCAGGGCGATGAGCAGTTCTTC.